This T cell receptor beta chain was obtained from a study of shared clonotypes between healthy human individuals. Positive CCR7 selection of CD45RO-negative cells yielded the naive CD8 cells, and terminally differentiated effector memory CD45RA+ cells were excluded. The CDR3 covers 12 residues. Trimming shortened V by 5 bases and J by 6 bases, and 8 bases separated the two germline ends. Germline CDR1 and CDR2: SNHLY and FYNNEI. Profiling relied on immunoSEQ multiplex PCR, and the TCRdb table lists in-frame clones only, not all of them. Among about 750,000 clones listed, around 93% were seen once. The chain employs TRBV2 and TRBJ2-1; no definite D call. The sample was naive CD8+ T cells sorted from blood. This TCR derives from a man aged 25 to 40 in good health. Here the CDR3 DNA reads TGTGCCAGCAGTAGGGTACTCAATGAGCAGTTCTTC. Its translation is CASSRVLNEQFF.